These T cell receptor beta chains were read from a single sample in a study of blood T cell repertoires in COVID-19. Here immunoSEQ multiplex PCR was the method, and the copy in TCRdb shows in-frame clones only, minus some. The sample consists of roughly 130,000 clones, about 85% of them appearing once. Specimen: peripheral blood. The receptors stem from a human donor with COVID-19, enrolled during active disease. The donor label of this sample is uncertain. Each CDR3 is given with its conserved first and last residue. Fields, in order: V gene, clone size, J gene, D gene, CDR3 DNA, CDR3 protein. D genes are given only for firm matches. Only some rows state a clone size, as once, few, many or a class for expanded clones.

>TRBV3-1/TRBV3-2|.|TRBJ2-1|TRBD2
TGTGCCAGCACACAGCAGGGGCTAGCGGGGGGCATGGATGAGCAGTTCTTC
CASTQQGLAGGMDEQFF
>TRBV29-1|few|TRBJ2-2|.
TGCAGCGTTGTTAGGCAGGGCGGCGGGGAGCTGTTTTTT
CSVVRQGGGELFF
>TRBV5-1|once|TRBJ1-5|.
TGCGCCAGCAGCTTAGGACAGCTAGATCAGCCCCAGCATTTT
CASSLGQLDQPQHF
>TRBV3-1/TRBV3-2|.|TRBJ2-2|.
TGTGCCAGCAGCTACCAGGGTAATACCGGGGAGCTGTTTTTT
CASSYQGNTGELFF
>TRBV5-6|.|TRBJ2-7|TRBD1
TGTGCCAGCAGCCCGACAGGGCTCGGACTTGAGGAGCAGTACTTC
CASSPTGLGLEEQYF
>TRBV7-2|.|TRBJ2-5|.
TGTGCCAGCAGAATCGGGGGACCCCAAGAGACCCAGTACTTC
CASRIGGPQETQYF
>TRBV2|few|TRBJ2-7|.
TGTGCCAGCAGTGCACAGGGTGGGACCTACGAGCAGTACTTC
CASSAQGGTYEQYF
>TRBV9|.|TRBJ2-5|.
TGTGCCAGCAGCCTTAGTGGGGGGACTGGCGGCGCGGAGACCCAGTACTTC
CASSLSGGTGGAETQYF
>TRBV7-3|.|TRBJ1-1|.
TGTGCCAGCAGTTCAGGGGCGGGGAACACTGAAGCTTTCTTT
CASSSGAGNTEAFF
>TRBV2|few|TRBJ2-7|.
TGTGCCAGCAGGGCCGACGGGGGACGCTACGAGCAGTACTTC
CASRADGGRYEQYF
>TRBV6-1|.|TRBJ1-5|TRBD1
TGTGCCAGCAGTGAAGAGACAGGGGGGGGCCATCAGCCCCAGCATTTT
CASSEETGGGHQPQHF
>TRBV10-3|once|TRBJ2-1|.
TGTGCCATCAGTGACAATCAGTACTCCTACAATGAGCAGTTCTTC
CAISDNQYSYNEQFF
>TRBV7-9|.|TRBJ2-7|TRBD1
TGTGCCAGCAGCTTCACAGGGGGAGACGAGCAGTACTTC
CASSFTGGDEQYF
>TRBV15|.|TRBJ1-1|TRBD1
TGTGCCACCAGCAGAGGCCGGGGACAGGGAGTGGCTGAAGCTTTCTTT
CATSRGRGQGVAEAFF
>TRBV6-1|.|TRBJ1-2|.
TGTGCCAGCAGTGATCCGGCGTCAGGCTATGGCTACACCTTC
CASSDPASGYGYTF
>TRBV6-5|.|TRBJ1-4|TRBD1
TGTGCCAGCAGGGAGGGACAGATTAATGAAAAACTGTTTTTT
CASREGQINEKLFF
>TRBV12-5|few|TRBJ1-1|.
TGTGCTAGTGGTTTCCCCGAGGGGGCTGAAGCTTTCTTT
CASGFPEGAEAFF
>TRBV5-1|.|TRBJ2-7|.
TGCGCCAGCAGCTTGCCGGCAGGGCGAGCTGTATACGAGCAGTACTTC
CASSLPAGRAVYEQYF
>TRBV15|.|TRBJ2-5|.
TGTGCCACCAGCAGAGATCGAGCAGGGCCAGAGACCCAGTACTTC
CATSRDRAGPETQYF
>TRBV19|.|TRBJ1-2|TRBD1
TGTGCCAGTAGTATAGAGTTGACAGGGCCGGGGGGCTACACCTTC
CASSIELTGPGGYTF
>TRBV28|.|TRBJ1-2|.
TGTGCCAGCAGGGTTAGCTATGGCTACACCTTC
CASRVSYGYTF
>TRBV6-5|.|TRBJ2-7|TRBD2
TGTGCCAGCAGTTACGGGGGAGGGGCCTACGAGCAGTACTTC
CASSYGGGAYEQYF
>TRBV11-3|few|TRBJ2-7|TRBD1
TGTGCCAGCAGCATTGGACAGGGAAGACACTACGAGCAGTACTTC
CASSIGQGRHYEQYF
>TRBV5-6|.|TRBJ2-1|.
TGTGCCAGCAGCTTGTATTCAGGGGCGTTTAGGGAGCAGTTCTTC
CASSLYSGAFREQFF
>TRBV5-4|once|TRBJ2-5|TRBD2
TGTGCCAGCAGCTTGGGGAACGGCGGGGGAGGCGAGACCCAGTACTTC
CASSLGNGGGGETQYF
>TRBV27|.|TRBJ2-3|.
TGTGCCAGCAGTTTCGGCGGGGCGGAGACAGATACGCAGTATTTT
CASSFGGAETDTQYF
>TRBV5-1|.|TRBJ1-1|TRBD1
TGCGCCAGCAGCTCTTACAGGGGGCTCACCGCTGAAGCTTTCTTT
CASSSYRGLTAEAFF
>TRBV6-5|.|TRBJ2-7|TRBD2
TGTGCCAGCAGTCGGGAGGCTACCTACGAGCAGTACTTC
CASSREATYEQYF